Listed here are 30 T cell receptor beta chains from one sample, sequenced in a study of metastatic and nonmetastatic thyroid tumors (dated by TCRdb to 2018 to 2021). No patient had received any treatment before thyroid surgery. The library relied on PCR. The instrument was an Illumina HiSeq 4000. The raw public reads went through TCRdb reprocessing: fastp at Q25, MiXCR clone calling, in-frame beta chains kept. Within this sample are roughly 35,000 clones, with roughly a third of them counted one time only. Of the sample, about 23% is held by the ten largest clones. The sequenced sample was tumor tissue. These receptors originate from a female donor with papillary thyroid cancer or a benign thyroid nodule (not recorded which). Some clones in this sample may be carry-over from other donors' samples.

The chain links TRBV7-8 to TRBJ1-2, with 8 bases identical to TRBD1. CDR3 length equals 15 residues. Germline CDR1 and CDR2: SGHVS and FQNEAQ. V lost 1 base, J lost 4 bases, and 5 bases stayed unmatched. As DNA, the CDR3 is TGTGCCAGCAGCTTAGGGGTTGGACAGGGCTATGGCTACACCTTC. This gives the protein CASSLGVGQGYGYTF.

This clone was detected ten times or more. This chain links TRBV12-3 or TRBV12-4 with TRBJ1-1; D remains unclear. This CDR3 is 12 amino acids long. The V gene lost 4 bases and the J gene lost 3 bases, with 6 bases spanning the gap. CDR3 nucleotides: TGTGCCAGCAGTTACTGGGACACTGAAGCTTTCTTT. This gives the protein CASSYWDTEAFF.

The rearrangement links TRBV6-5 to TRBJ2-2; 9 positions agree with TRBD2. Trimming at V came to 7 bases and at J to 13 bases, leaving 16 bases not matched to a gene. Germline loops: CDR1 MNHEY, CDR2 SVGAGI. The CDR3 runs 15 residues. The CDR3 region has the DNA TGTGCCAGCACTTCAGCGGGAGGCAACCTCGGAGGGCTGTTTTTT. Protein: CASTSAGGNLGGLFF.

Remarks on this clone: This may stem from a read error, because a much larger clone lies one nucleotide away. In DNA form, the CDR3 reads TGCTCCAGCAGTGAGGGGACAGGGGATAGGTCACCCCTCCACTTT. As protein: CSSSEGTGDRSPLHF. This rearrangement joins TRBV10-2 to TRBJ1-6; 10 bases fit TRBD1. The germline V gene encodes CDR1 WSHSY and CDR2 SAAADI. The CDR3 spans 15 residues.

This clone appeared a few times. The chain employs TRBV2 and TRBJ1-6; tentatively, D is TRBD1 (6 bases). In germline, CDR1 is SNHLY, CDR2 FYNNEI. V was trimmed by 8 bases and J by 10 bases, leaving 21 bases between them. This CDR3 comprises 15 residues. The CDR3 loop is CASLLGAGAESPLHF. The CDR3 nucleotides read TGTGCCAGCCTATTGGGAGCAGGGGCTGAGTCACCCCTCCACTTT.

The chain combines TRBV9 with TRBJ2-3, with 15 bases aligning to TRBD2. V trimming: 4 bases; J trimming: 3 bases; junction bases outside the gene matches: 6. This CDR3 spans 17 amino acids. Looked up from germline, CDR1 is SGDLS and CDR2 is YYNGEE. CDR3 in DNA: TGTGCCAGCAGCAAGGGACTAGCGGGAGGTGTAACAGATACGCAGTATTTT. This gives the protein CASSKGLAGGVTDTQYF. The full variable domain, rest sourced from reference TRBV9 and TRBJ2-3, is DSGVTQTPKHLITATGQRVTLRCSPRSGDLSVYWYQQSLDQGLQFLIQYYNGEERAKGNILERFSAQQFPDLHSELNLSSLELGDSALYFCASSKGLAGGVTDTQYFGPGTRLTVL.

This chain links TRBV10-3 with TRBJ1-2, with D hard to call. The CDR3 is 17 amino acids. CDR1 is ENHRY, CDR2 SYGVKD, per germline. V lost 6 bases, J lost 6 bases, and 26 bases lay in between. The CDR3: CAISPSEEGRIMNGYTF. The DNA for the CDR3 is TGTGCCATCAGCCCCAGTGAGGAGGGTAGAATAATGAATGGCTACACCTTC.

This clone came up a few times. The rearrangement joins TRBV28 to TRBJ1-1; 8 positions agree with TRBD1. Germline trimming cut 4 bases from V and 1 base from J; bases unmatched to any gene: 5. The CDR3 sequence is 15 residues long. Per germline, CDR1 MDHEN and CDR2 SYDVKM. CDR3 sequence: CASSYPGTGNTEAFF. The CDR3 DNA reads TGTGCCAGCAGTTACCCGGGGACAGGGAACACTGAAGCTTTCTTT.

The sample holds many counts of this clone. Other DNA sequences in the sample encode the same CDR3. CDR3: CASSWTGYEQYF. CDR3 DNA sequence: TGTGCCAGCAGTTGGACAGGGTACGAGCAGTACTTC. The chain couples TRBV6-2 or TRBV6-3 to TRBJ2-7; 8 bases map to TRBD1. V was pared by 4 bases and J by 4 bases, with 0 bases of the junction left unmatched. The CDR3 covers 12 residues. Germline CDR1 MNHEY, CDR2 SVGEGT.

The V gene is TRBV28, the J gene TRBJ1-2, with a weak D call TRBD1 (5 bases). Germline V gives CDR1 MDHEN, CDR2 SYDVKM. Trimming cost V 5 bases and J 4 bases, with 11 bases left between them. This CDR3 region has 13 residues. CDR3 sequence reads: CASSPGLRYGYTF. CDR3 coding DNA: TGTGCCAGCAGTCCGGGACTGCGCTATGGCTACACCTTC.

For this clone: Other nucleotide sequences from this sample produce the same CDR3. V is TRBV2 and J is TRBJ2-5; 11 bases fit TRBD1. The germline V gene has CDR1 SNHLY and CDR2 FYNNEI. V trimming: 8 bases; J trimming: 4 bases; junction bases outside the gene matches: 6. This CDR3 contains 14 residues. CDR3 sequence: CASSGTGGGETQYF. The CDR3 DNA reads TGTGCCAGCTCCGGGACAGGGGGAGGAGAGACCCAGTACTTC.

The chain couples TRBV19 to TRBJ2-7; 10 nucleotides match TRBD2. The CDR3 has 13 amino acids. Germline V gene sequence: CDR1 LNHDA, CDR2 SQIVND (reference sequence). With V trimmed by 8 bases and J by 5 bases, 6 bases remained unmatched. The CDR3 DNA reads as TGTGCCAGTCAGCGGGAGGGCCAAAACGAGCAGTACTTC. This sequence encodes CASQREGQNEQYF.

The V and J genes are TRBV11-3 and TRBJ1-3, with 10 bases identical to TRBD1. Germline V gene lookup returns CDR1 SGHNT and CDR2 YENEEA. J lost 9 bases, V lost 3 bases, and 5 bases had no gene match. CDR3 size: 14 residues. CDR3 DNA: TGTGCCAGCAGCTTTGGGACAGGGGATTTCACCATATATTTT. Protein: CASSFGTGDFTIYF.

The J gene is TRBJ1-1, the V gene TRBV27; D uncertain. V was shortened by 2 bases and J by 5 bases, with 9 bases between the two germline ends. There are 13 residues in the CDR3. The V gene's germline CDR1 is MNHEY and CDR2 SMNVEV (reference sequence). The CDR3 protein is CASSLGPRTEAFF. The CDR3 DNA reads as TGTGCCAGCAGTTTAGGCCCAAGGACTGAAGCTTTCTTT.

This clone was seen a handful of times. V is TRBV6-1 and J is TRBJ2-2; the D is unclear. The CDR3 length is 13 residues. V lost 5 bases to trimming and J lost 1 base, with 5 bases between them. CDR1 MNHNS and CDR2 SASEGT come from the germline V gene. DNA for the CDR3: TGTGCCAGCAGTCGACAGAACACCGGGGAGCTGTTTTTT. It encodes CASSRQNTGELFF.

This clone has a handful of counts. V gene TRBV6-5 combines with J gene TRBJ2-1; D is perhaps TRBD2 (5 bases). Trimming shortened V by 0 bases and J by 8 bases, and 11 bases separated the two germline ends. Germline loops: CDR1 MNHEY, CDR2 SVGAGI. The CDR3 covers 14 residues. CDR3 sequence (DNA): TGTGCCAGCAGTTACTCAGGGCTAGCCTATGAGCAGTTCTTC. This gives the protein CASSYSGLAYEQFF.

This clone was detected once. V usage is TRBV19 and J usage is TRBJ2-3; 9 nucleotides line up with TRBD2. After removal of 2 bases from V and 2 bases from J, the junction contained 5 bases not matched to a gene. The CDR3 sequence is 16 residues long. In germline, CDR1 is LNHDA, CDR2 SQIVND (reference sequence). CDR3 protein: CASSIQWTSATDTQYF. In DNA form, the CDR3 reads TGTGCCAGTAGTATACAGTGGACTAGCGCCACAGATACGCAGTATTTT. The full variable domain, completed using reference TRBV19 and TRBJ2-3, is DGGITQSPKYLFRKEGQNVTLSCEQNLNHDAMYWYRQDPGQGLRLIYYSQIVNDFQKGDIAEGYSVSREKKESFPLTVTSAQKNPTAFYLCASSIQWTSATDTQYFGPGTRLTVL.

The CDR3 loop is CASTLGGGAYNEQFF. CDR3 sequence (DNA): TGTGCCAGCACCCTAGGGGGGGGCGCTTACAATGAGCAGTTCTTC. The chain is built from TRBV6-1 and TRBJ2-1; the D gene is possibly TRBD2 (7 bases). Trimming shortened V by 7 bases and J by 4 bases, and 17 bases separated the two germline ends. The CDR3 consists of 15 residues. The germline V gene has CDR1 MNHNS and CDR2 SASEGT.

This clone was seen more than once but under ten times. This chain links TRBV28 with TRBJ1-1, with a weak D call TRBD1 (6 bases). V shed 8 bases and J shed 1 base, with 14 bases lying between them. Germline loops: CDR1 MDHEN, CDR2 SYDVKM. The CDR3 spans 14 residues. Here the CDR3 reads CASSMGGANTEAFF. The CDR3 region has the DNA TGTGCCAGCTCGATGGGGGGGGCGAACACTGAAGCTTTCTTT.

This clone ranks as large. This sequence joins TRBV6-1 and TRBJ1-2; no firm D call. Per germline, CDR1 MNHNS and CDR2 SASEGT. The CDR3 is 14 residues long. V lost 5 bases, J lost 4 bases, and 14 bases lay in between. CDR3 nucleotide sequence: TGTGCCAGCAGTAGAATGACCGTCTCCTATGGCTACACCTTC. Protein product: CASSRMTVSYGYTF.

In its sample, this clone was seen a few times. V usage is TRBV7-6 and J usage is TRBJ1-5, with unresolved D. This CDR3 spans 12 amino acids. Looked up from germline, CDR1 is SGHVS and CDR2 is FNYEAQ. The V gene lost 5 bases and the J gene lost 7 bases, with 9 bases spanning the gap. The CDR3 reads CASSPLGQPQHF. Here the CDR3 DNA reads TGTGCCAGCAGCCCTCTGGGGCAGCCCCAGCATTTT.

With respect to this clone: The identical CDR3 is also encoded by other nucleotide sequences in the sample. This rearrangement joins TRBV11-3 to TRBJ2-3; maybe TRBD2 (6 bases). Germline V gives CDR1 SGHNT, CDR2 YENEEA. Trimming shortened V by 0 bases and J by 0 bases, and 7 bases separated the two germline ends. The CDR3 extends over 15 amino acids. The CDR3 here is CASSLEGRSTDTQYF. The DNA of the CDR3 is TGTGCCAGCAGCTTAGAAGGGAGGAGCACAGATACGCAGTATTTT.

This clone was observed once. The V and J genes are TRBV5-1 and TRBJ2-1, with 9 bases matching TRBD2. Trimming at V came to 0 bases and at J to 8 bases, leaving 9 bases not matched to a gene. Germline V gene sequence: CDR1 SGHRS, CDR2 YFSETQ. This CDR3 is 16 amino acids long. Here the CDR3 reads CASSLGPAGGRDEQFF. CDR3 DNA: TGCGCCAGCAGCTTGGGGCCAGCGGGAGGAAGGGATGAGCAGTTCTTC.

There are a few counts of this clone. This chain links TRBV15 with TRBJ2-7; 8 bases line up with TRBD1. Germline values: CDR1 LNHNV, CDR2 YYDKDF (reference sequence). This CDR3 is built from 15 residues. The ends lost 1 base at V and 2 bases at J; junction bases unmatched: 4. CDR3 loop: CATSRGQGAAYEQYF. CDR3 nucleotides: TGTGCCACCAGCAGAGGGCAGGGGGCCGCCTACGAGCAGTACTTC.

This clone was recorded only once. The rearrangement uses TRBV11-3 and TRBJ2-7; 9 nucleotides match TRBD1. Germline assignment: CDR1 SGHNT and CDR2 YENEEA. The junction had 4 bases not matched to a gene; V was cut back by 7 bases and J by 0 bases. This CDR3 is built from 14 residues. CDR3: CASTNRGLSYEQYF. In DNA form, the CDR3 reads TGTGCCAGCACCAACAGGGGGCTCTCCTACGAGCAGTACTTC. Filled out from reference TRBV11-3 and TRBJ2-7, the complete variable domain reads EAGVVQSPRYKIIEKKQPVAFWCNPISGHNTLYWYLQNLGQGPELLIRYENEEAVDDSQLPKDRFSAERLKGVDSTLKIQPAELGDSAVYLCASTNRGLSYEQYFGPGTRLTVT.

This clone was observed a handful of times. The J gene is TRBJ1-3, the V gene TRBV29-1, with a possible D match to TRBD1 (6 bases). CDR1 and CDR2 from the germline V gene are SQVTM and ANQGSEA. V gave up 7 bases and J gave up 1 base, with 17 bases separating them. The length of the CDR3 is 15 residues. The CDR3 nucleotides read TGCAGCGGGGGAGAACCAGGGGATTCTGGAAACACCATATATTTT. Protein product: CSGGEPGDSGNTIYF.

There are a few counts of this clone. A read error may produce the germline difference seen at one junction end. The chain uses TRBV12-3 or TRBV12-4 and TRBJ2-2; D not resolved. The CDR3 has 13 amino acids. CDR3 coding DNA: TGTGCCAGCACTTTATCGAACACCGGGGAGCTGTTTTTT. Encoded protein: CASTLSNTGELFF.

In this sample, this clone turned up a few times. The chain couples TRBV30 to TRBJ2-3; TRBD2 is a possible D gene (6 bases). The CDR3 is 15 amino acids. Germline lookup yields CDR1 GTSNPN and CDR2 SVGIG (reference sequence). Trimming took 3 bases from V and 6 from J, leaving 19 bases between them. The CDR3 region has the DNA TGTGCCTGGAGCCACCCCGGAGGGGTGGCGGATACGCAGTATTTT. This translates into CAWSHPGGVADTQYF.

The V gene is TRBV20-1, the J gene TRBJ1-2, with 10 bases identical to TRBD1. The J segment lost 8 bases and the V segment lost 6 bases, leaving 9 bases of the junction unmatched. The CDR3 runs 13 residues. The V gene's germline CDR1 is DFQATT and CDR2 SNEGSKA (reference sequence). The CDR3 sequence is CSAQGDRGGGYTF. The DNA for the CDR3 is TGCAGTGCCCAGGGGGACAGGGGAGGCGGCTACACCTTC.

The genes are TRBV28 and TRBJ2-1; D is ambiguous. The germline V gene has CDR1 MDHEN and CDR2 SYDVKM. V lost 6 bases, J lost 0 bases, and 18 bases lay in between. The CDR3 contains 17 residues. CDR3 protein: CASRRRPATSSYNEQFF. CDR3 nucleotide sequence: TGTGCCAGCAGGCGCCGCCCGGCTACGAGCTCCTACAATGAGCAGTTCTTC.